Listed below are T cell receptor beta chains from one sample, sequenced in a study of T-cell reconstitution after alpha-beta-depleted transplantation in children. TCRdb re-analysed the PCR reads in MiXCR, keeping a single row per CDR3 protein. Seen here are roughly 100,000 distinct CDR3 sequences, roughly 8.3% observed once, and the top ten hold approximately 7.2%. The sample in question was PBMCs from the stem cell graft donor, obtained from the stem cell graft. The receptor source for this set is a human donor who donated a stem cell graft to a child with congenital amegakaryocytic thrombocytopenia. The CDR3 runs from the conserved cysteine through the conserved F or W. A D gene is named only where the DNA matches it firmly. Some rows have no size entry. The others give once, few or many, or a class for an expanded clone.

d_call j_call v_call clone_size cdr3_nt cdr3_aa
TRBD1 TRBJ1-2 TRBV7-2 many TGTGCCAGCAGCCTAGACAGGGGAGGGTATGGCTACACCTTC CASSLDRGGYGYTF
- TRBJ2-1 TRBV9 many TGTGCCAGCAGCGTATATCGGACACACAATGAGCAGTTCTTC CASSVYRTHNEQFF
- TRBJ2-1 TRBV12-3/TRBV12-4 many TGTGCCAGCAGTCTCGACACGAGCTCCTACAATGAGCAGTTCTTC CASSLDTSSYNEQFF
- TRBJ2-6 TRBV27 many TGTGCCAGCAGTGCCCTATCAGGGGCCAACGTCCTGACTTTC CASSALSGANVLTF
TRBD2 TRBJ2-7 TRBV7-8 many TGTGCCAGCAGCTTAGGGGTAGCGGGGGTTACCTACGAGCAGTACTTC CASSLGVAGVTYEQYF
- TRBJ1-2 TRBV5-1 - TGCGCCAGCAGCTTACCAGGCGGCGACTATGGCTACACCTTC CASSLPGGDYGYTF
- TRBJ1-4 TRBV12-3/TRBV12-4 many TGTGCCAGCCATTCGGCGAGGCTTGAAAAACTGTTTTTT CASHSARLEKLFF
- TRBJ1-1 TRBV3-1 many TGTGCCAGCAGCCAAGGCGAGGGAAGGTCTGAAGCTTTCTTT CASSQGEGRSEAFF
TRBD1 TRBJ2-1 TRBV5-1 many TGCGCCAGCAGCCCAGGGACAGGGGGCGTCGTCTACAATGAGCAGTTCTTC CASSPGTGGVVYNEQFF
- TRBJ2-7 TRBV6-2/TRBV6-3 - TGTGCCAGCAGTTACCGGCTTGACGTGAGGAACGAGCAGTACTTC CASSYRLDVRNEQYF
TRBD2 TRBJ2-7 TRBV7-9 many TGTGCCAGCGCCGTGACTAGCGGGAGGACCCCCTACGAGCAGTACTTC CASAVTSGRTPYEQYF
TRBD1 TRBJ2-7 TRBV5-1 many TGCGCCAGCAGCTCCCGAACAGGGGGGAGACTATACGAGCAGTACTTC CASSSRTGGRLYEQYF
- TRBJ1-2 TRBV7-9 many TGTGCCAGCAGCTTGTTTAGCTATGGCTACACCTTC CASSLFSYGYTF
- TRBJ2-2 TRBV7-2 many TGTGCCAGCAGCCCCCGGCATCACGCCGGGGAGCTGTTTTTT CASSPRHHAGELFF
TRBD2 TRBJ2-2 TRBV29-1 many TGCAGCGTTGATATAGCGGGAGGGTTAAACGGGGAGCTGTTTTTT CSVDIAGGLNGELFF
TRBD1 TRBJ1-1 TRBV10-2 - TGCGCCAGCAGTGACCCGGGACAGGGGTTATACACTGAAGCTTTCTTT CASSDPGQGLYTEAFF
- TRBJ1-2 TRBV5-1 many TGCGCCAGCAGCCCGGAGGGGGGGCAGGACTATGGCTACACCTTC CASSPEGGQDYGYTF
TRBD2 TRBJ2-1 TRBV30 many TGTGCCTGGAGTCCCGAGACTAGCGGCCTCTACAATGAGCAGTTCTTC CAWSPETSGLYNEQFF
- TRBJ2-3 TRBV6-6 many TGTGCCAGCAGTCTTCCTCGGACGGAAACGCAGTATTTT CASSLPRTETQYF
- TRBJ2-2 TRBV7-2 many TGTGCCAGCAGCCACCTCTCCGGGGAGCTGTTTTTT CASSHLSGELFF
TRBD2 TRBJ2-3 TRBV28 many TGTGCCAGCACCCCGGCCGGGCTAGCGGGAGCCTCAGATACGCAGTATTTT CASTPAGLAGASDTQYF
- TRBJ2-1 TRBV12-3/TRBV12-4 - TGTGCCAGCAGTTTAAGGCCAGTCTCGGCCTACAATGAGCAGTTCTTC CASSLRPVSAYNEQFF
- TRBJ1-3 TRBV14 many TGTGCCAGCAGCTTCATCTCTGGAAACACCATATATTTT CASSFISGNTIYF
- TRBJ2-7 TRBV5-1 many TGCGCCACCGCAAGAGGTGATGGCCCCTACGAGCAGTACTTC CATARGDGPYEQYF
- TRBJ2-2 TRBV9 many TGTGCCAGCAGCGTAGACCTCATCGGGGAGCTGTTTTTT CASSVDLIGELFF
TRBD2 TRBJ2-2 TRBV7-7 - TGTGCCAGCAGCTTGGGGACTAGTCTCGGGGAGCTGTTTTTT CASSLGTSLGELFF
TRBD1 TRBJ1-5 TRBV12-3/TRBV12-4 many TGTGCCAGCAGACCGACAGGGAATCAGCCCCAGCATTTT CASRPTGNQPQHF
- TRBJ2-1 TRBV3-1 many TGTGCCAGCAGCCCCTGGGGGACCATCAATGAGCAGTTCTTC CASSPWGTINEQFF
TRBD2 TRBJ2-5 TRBV28 many TGTGCCAGCAGTTTATGGGGGACTAGCGGGAGGAGGCGAGAGACCCAGTACTTC CASSLWGTSGRRRETQYF
TRBD1 TRBJ2-3 TRBV27 many TGTGCCAGCAGTCGCAAATACAGGGGAGATACGCAGTATTTT CASSRKYRGDTQYF
- TRBJ1-1 TRBV27 many TGTGCCAGCAGCACACCGGGGAGTCGCGGGGCTGGCACTGAAGCTTTCTTT CASSTPGSRGAGTEAFF
- TRBJ2-7 TRBV7-2 many TGTGCCAGCAGCTTAGGGGCCTACGAGCAGTACTTC CASSLGAYEQYF
TRBD1 TRBJ1-1 TRBV5-6 many TGTGCCAGCAGCCCCGTCTCCCCGGGACAGGAAGCTTTCTTT CASSPVSPGQEAFF
- TRBJ2-3 TRBV7-9 few TGTGCCAGCAGCTTAATTTCTGGGGCTTATCAAGATACGCAGTATTTT CASSLISGAYQDTQYF
TRBD2 TRBJ2-1 TRBV29-1 many TGCAGCGTTGTAGAGGCGGGAGGGCCGTCTGAGCAGTTCTTC CSVVEAGGPSEQFF
TRBD1 TRBJ2-2 TRBV20-1 many TGCAGTGCCCAGGACAGGATAGGGATCGGGGAGCTGTTTTTT CSAQDRIGIGELFF
TRBD2 TRBJ2-4 TRBV20-1 many TGCAGTGCTAGAGAGGGGCGGGGGACTAGGGACATTCAGTACTTC CSAREGRGTRDIQYF
- TRBJ1-2 TRBV29-1 many TGCAGCGTAGGATCGTCTAACTATGGCTACACCTTC CSVGSSNYGYTF